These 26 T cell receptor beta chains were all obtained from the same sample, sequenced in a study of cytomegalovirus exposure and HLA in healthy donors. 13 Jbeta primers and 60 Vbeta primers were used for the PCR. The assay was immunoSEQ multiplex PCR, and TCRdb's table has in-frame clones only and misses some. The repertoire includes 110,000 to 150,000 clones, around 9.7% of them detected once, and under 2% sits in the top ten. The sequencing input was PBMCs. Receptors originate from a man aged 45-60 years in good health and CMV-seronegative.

The CDR3 sequence: CASREPSGGETDTQYF. In DNA, the CDR3 is TGTGCCAGCAGGGAACCTAGCGGGGGGGAGACAGATACGCAGTATTTT. The J gene is TRBJ2-3, the V gene TRBV6-6; TRBD2 agrees at 12 bases. The length of the CDR3 is 16 residues. Germline V lookup: CDR1 MNHNY, CDR2 SVGAGI (reference sequence). J lost 3 bases, V lost 6 bases, and 7 bases had no gene match.

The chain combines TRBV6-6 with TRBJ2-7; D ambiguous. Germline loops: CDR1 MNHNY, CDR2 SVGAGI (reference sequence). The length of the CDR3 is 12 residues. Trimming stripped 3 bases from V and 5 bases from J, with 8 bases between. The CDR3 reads CASSYYQDEQYF. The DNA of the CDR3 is TGTGCCAGCAGTTATTATCAGGACGAGCAGTACTTC.

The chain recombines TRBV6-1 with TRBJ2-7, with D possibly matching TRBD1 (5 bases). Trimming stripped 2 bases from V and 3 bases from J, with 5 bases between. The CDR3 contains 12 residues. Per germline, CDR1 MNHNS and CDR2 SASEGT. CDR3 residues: CASSETGYEQYF. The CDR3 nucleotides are TGTGCCAGCAGTGAAACAGGCTACGAGCAGTACTTC.

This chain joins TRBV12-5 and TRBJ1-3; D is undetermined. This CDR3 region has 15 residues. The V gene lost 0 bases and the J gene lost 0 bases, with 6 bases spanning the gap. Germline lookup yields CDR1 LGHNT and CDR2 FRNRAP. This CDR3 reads CASGLVGGSGNTIYF. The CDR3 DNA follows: TGTGCTAGTGGTTTGGTCGGAGGCTCTGGAAACACCATATATTTT.

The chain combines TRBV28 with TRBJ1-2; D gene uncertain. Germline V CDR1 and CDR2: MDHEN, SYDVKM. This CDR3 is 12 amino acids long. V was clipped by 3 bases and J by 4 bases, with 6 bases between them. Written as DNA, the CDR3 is TGTGCCAGCAGTTTCAGCGGCTATGGCTACACCTTC. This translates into CASSFSGYGYTF.

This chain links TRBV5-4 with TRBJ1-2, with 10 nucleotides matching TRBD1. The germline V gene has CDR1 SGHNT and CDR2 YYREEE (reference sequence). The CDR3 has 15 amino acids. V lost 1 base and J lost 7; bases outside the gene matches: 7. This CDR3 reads CASSLYGQGVVGYTF. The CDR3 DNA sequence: TGTGCCAGCAGCTTGTACGGACAGGGGGTTGTTGGCTACACCTTC.

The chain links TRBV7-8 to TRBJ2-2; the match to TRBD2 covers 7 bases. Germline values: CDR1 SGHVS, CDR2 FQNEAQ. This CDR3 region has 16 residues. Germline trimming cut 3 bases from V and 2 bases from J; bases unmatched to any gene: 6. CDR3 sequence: CASSFWLAVNTGELFF. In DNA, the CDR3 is TGTGCCAGCAGCTTCTGGCTAGCGGTTAACACCGGGGAGCTGTTTTTT.

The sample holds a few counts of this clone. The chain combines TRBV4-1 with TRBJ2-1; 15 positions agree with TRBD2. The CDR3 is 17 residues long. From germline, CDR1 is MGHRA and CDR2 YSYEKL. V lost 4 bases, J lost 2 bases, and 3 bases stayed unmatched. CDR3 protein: CASSRRTSGGAYNEQFF. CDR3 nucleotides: TGCGCCAGCAGCCGACGGACTAGCGGGGGGGCCTACAATGAGCAGTTCTTC.

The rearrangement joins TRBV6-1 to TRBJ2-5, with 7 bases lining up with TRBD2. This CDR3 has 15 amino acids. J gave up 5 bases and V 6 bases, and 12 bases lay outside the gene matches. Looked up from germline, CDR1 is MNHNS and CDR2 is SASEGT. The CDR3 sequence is CASRIGGGRFETQYF. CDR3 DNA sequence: TGTGCCAGCAGAATCGGAGGCGGGAGATTTGAGACCCAGTACTTC.

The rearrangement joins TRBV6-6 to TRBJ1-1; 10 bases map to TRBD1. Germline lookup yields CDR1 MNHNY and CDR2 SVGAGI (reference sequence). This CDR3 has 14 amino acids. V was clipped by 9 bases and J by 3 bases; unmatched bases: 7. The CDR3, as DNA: TGTGCCAGTGACAGGGGGCTGAGGGACACTGAAGCTTTCTTT. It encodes CASDRGLRDTEAFF.

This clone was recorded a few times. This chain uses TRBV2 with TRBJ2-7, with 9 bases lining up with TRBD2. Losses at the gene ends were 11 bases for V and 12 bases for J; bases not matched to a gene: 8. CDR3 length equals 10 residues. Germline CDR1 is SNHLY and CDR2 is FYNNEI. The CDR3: CAAGREGMYF. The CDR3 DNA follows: TGTGCCGCGGGGCGGGAGGGCATGTACTTC. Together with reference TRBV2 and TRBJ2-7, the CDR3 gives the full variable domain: EPEVTQTPSHQVTQMGQEVILRCVPISNHLYFYWYRQILGQKVEFLVSFYNNEISEKSEIFDDQFSVERPDGSNFTLKIRSTKLEDSAMYFCAAGREGMYFGPGTRLTVT.

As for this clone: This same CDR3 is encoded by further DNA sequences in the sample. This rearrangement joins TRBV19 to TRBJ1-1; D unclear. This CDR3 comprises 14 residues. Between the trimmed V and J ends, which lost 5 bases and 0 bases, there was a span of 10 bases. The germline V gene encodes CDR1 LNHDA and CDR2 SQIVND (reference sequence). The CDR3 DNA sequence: TGTGCCAGTAGTTCTCCAGGCCTGAACACTGAAGCTTTCTTT. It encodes CASSSPGLNTEAFF.

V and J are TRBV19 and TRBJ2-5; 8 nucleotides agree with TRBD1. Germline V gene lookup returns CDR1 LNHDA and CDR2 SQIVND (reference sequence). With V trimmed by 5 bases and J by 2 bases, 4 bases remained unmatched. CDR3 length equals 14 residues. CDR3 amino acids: CASSVGTGQETQYF. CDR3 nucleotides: TGTGCCAGTAGTGTCGGGACAGGACAAGAGACCCAGTACTTC.

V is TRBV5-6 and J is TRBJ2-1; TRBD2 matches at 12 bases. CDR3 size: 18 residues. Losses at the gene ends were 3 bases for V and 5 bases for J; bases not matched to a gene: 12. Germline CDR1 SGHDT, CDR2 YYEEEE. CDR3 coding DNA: TGTGCCAGCAGCTCCCGAAGACGGCTAGCGGGAGGGAACAATGAGCAGTTCTTC. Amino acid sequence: CASSSRRRLAGGNNEQFF.

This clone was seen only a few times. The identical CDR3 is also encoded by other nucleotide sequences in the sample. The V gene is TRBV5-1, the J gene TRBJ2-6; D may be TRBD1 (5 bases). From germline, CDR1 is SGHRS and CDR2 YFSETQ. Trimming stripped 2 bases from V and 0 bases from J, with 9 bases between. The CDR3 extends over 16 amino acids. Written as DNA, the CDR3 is TGCGCCAGCAGCTTAACAGGAGACTCTGGGGCCAACGTCCTGACTTTC. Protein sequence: CASSLTGDSGANVLTF.

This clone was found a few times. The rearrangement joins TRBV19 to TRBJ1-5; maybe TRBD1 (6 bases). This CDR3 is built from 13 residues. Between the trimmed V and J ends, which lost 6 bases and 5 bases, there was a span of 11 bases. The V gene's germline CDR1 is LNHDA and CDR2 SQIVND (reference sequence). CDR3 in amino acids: CASSLNRDQPQHF. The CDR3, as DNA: TGTGCCAGTAGCCTTAACAGGGATCAGCCCCAGCATTTT.

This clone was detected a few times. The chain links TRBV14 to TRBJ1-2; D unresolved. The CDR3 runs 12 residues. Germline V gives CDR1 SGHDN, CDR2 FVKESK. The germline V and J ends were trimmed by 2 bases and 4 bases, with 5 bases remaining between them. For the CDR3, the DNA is TGTGCCAGCAGCCAATCTCCCTATGGCTACACCTTC. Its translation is CASSQSPYGYTF.

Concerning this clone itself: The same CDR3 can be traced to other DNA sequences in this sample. CDR3 sequence reads: CASSPPLQGGNEQYF. DNA of the CDR3: TGTGCCAGCAGCCCCCCGCTACAGGGGGGCAACGAGCAGTACTTC. The chain joins TRBV13 to TRBJ2-7; TRBD1 aligns across 8 bases. The V and J ends lost 5 bases and 5 bases, in that order; junction bases with no gene match: 11. The CDR3 is made up of 15 amino acids. CDR1 is PRHDT and CDR2 is FYEKMQ in the germline V gene (reference sequence).

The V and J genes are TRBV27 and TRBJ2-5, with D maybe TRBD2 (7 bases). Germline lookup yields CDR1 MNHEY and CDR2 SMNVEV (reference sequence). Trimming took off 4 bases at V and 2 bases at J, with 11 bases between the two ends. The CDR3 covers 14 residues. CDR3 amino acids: CASSSRGGQETQYF. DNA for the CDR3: TGTGCCAGCAGTTCGAGGGGGGGACAAGAGACCCAGTACTTC.

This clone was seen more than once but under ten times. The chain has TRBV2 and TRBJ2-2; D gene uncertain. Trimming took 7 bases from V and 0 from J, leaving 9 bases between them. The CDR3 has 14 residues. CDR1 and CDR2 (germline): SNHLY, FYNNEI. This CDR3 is CASMVAPNTGELFF. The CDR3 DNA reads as TGTGCCAGCATGGTAGCCCCGAACACCGGGGAGCTGTTTTTT. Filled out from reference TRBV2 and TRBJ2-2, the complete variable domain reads EPEVTQTPSHQVTQMGQEVILRCVPISNHLYFYWYRQILGQKVEFLVSFYNNEISEKSEIFDDQFSVERPDGSNFTLKIRSTKLEDSAMYFCASMVAPNTGELFFGEGSRLTVL.

The CDR3 loop is CASSLVSGVDEQFF. In nucleotides, the CDR3 is TGTGCCAGCAGCTTAGTTAGCGGGGTTGATGAGCAGTTCTTC. The rearrangement links TRBV7-2 to TRBJ2-1, with 8 bases fitting TRBD2. Germline CDR1 reads SGHTA; CDR2 reads FQGNSA. There are 14 residues in the CDR3. V was clipped by 1 base and J by 8 bases; unmatched bases: 4.

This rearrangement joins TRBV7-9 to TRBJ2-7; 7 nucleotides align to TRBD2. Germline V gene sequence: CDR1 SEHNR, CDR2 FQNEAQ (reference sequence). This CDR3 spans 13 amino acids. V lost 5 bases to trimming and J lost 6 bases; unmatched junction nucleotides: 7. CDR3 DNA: TGTGCCAGCAGCGCCCGACTAGCAGCCGAGCAGTACTTC. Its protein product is CASSARLAAEQYF.

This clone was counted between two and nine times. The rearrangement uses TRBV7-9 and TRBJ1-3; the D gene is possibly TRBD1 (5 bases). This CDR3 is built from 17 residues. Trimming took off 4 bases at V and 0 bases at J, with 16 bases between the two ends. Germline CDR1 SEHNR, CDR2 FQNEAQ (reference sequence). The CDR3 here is CASSSNARGRSGNTIYF. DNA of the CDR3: TGTGCCAGCAGCTCGAACGCGCGGGGCCGCTCTGGAAACACCATATATTTT.

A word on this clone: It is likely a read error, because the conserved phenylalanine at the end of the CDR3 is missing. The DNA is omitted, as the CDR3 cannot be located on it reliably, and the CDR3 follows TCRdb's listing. CDR3 sequence: CASSETVFGGYRV. V usage is TRBV6-1 and J usage is TRBJ2-3; TRBD2, as called in the table, went unchecked against the DNA. Germline lookup yields CDR1 MNHNS and CDR2 SASEGT. The CDR3 totals 13 residues, both ends included.

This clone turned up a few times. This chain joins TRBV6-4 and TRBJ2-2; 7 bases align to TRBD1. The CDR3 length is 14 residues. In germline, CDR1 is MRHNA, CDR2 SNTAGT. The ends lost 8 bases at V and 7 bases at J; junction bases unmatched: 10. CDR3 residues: CASGADRDSGELFF. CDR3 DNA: TGTGCCAGCGGGGCCGACAGGGACAGCGGGGAGCTGTTTTTT.

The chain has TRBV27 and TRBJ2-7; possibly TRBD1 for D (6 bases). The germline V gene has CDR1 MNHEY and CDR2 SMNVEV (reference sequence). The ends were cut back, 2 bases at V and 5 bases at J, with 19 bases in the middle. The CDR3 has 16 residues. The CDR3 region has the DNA TGTGCCAGCAGTTTAAGAGAACAGGGTGGAAGGAACGAGCAGTACTTC. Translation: CASSLREQGGRNEQYF.